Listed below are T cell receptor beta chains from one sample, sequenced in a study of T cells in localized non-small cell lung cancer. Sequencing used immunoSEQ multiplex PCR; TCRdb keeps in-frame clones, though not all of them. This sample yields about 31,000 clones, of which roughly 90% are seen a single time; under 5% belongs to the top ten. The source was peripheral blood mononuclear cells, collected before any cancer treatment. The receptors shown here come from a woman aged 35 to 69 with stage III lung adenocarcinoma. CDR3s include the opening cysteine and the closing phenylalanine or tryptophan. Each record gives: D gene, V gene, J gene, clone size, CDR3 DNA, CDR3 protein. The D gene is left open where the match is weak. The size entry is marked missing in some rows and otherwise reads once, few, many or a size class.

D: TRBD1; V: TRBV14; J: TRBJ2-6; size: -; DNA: TGTGCCAGCCGACAGGGGGCCTCTGGGGCCAACGTCCTGACTTTC; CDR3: CASRQGASGANVLTF
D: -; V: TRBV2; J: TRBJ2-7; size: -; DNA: TGTGCCAGCAGTGCTTGCCGAACCTCCTACGAGCAGTACTTC; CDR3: CASSACRTSYEQYF
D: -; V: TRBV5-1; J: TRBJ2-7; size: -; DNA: TGCGCCAGCAGCCCGGACCCGAAGGGCGAGCAGTACTTC; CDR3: CASSPDPKGEQYF
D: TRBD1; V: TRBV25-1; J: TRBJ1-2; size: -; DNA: TGTGCCAGCAGTGAGGCTAGGGGGCTCGTCTATGGCTACACCTTC; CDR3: CASSEARGLVYGYTF
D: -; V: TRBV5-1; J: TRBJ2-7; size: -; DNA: TGCGCCAGCAGTTTCGGGACTTTGGGGACCTACGAGCAGTACTTC; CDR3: CASSFGTLGTYEQYF
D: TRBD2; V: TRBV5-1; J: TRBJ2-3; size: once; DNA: TGCGCCAGCAGCCTAGCGGGGGGCCAAGATACGCAGTATTTT; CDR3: CASSLAGGQDTQYF
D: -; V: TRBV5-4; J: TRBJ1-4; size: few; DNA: TGTGCCAGCAGCTCTATACAGGGAACTAATGAAAAACTGTTTTTT; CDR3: CASSSIQGTNEKLFF
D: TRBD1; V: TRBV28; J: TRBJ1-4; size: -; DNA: TGTGCCAGCAGTCCGACAGGGAGGGGGTCTGAAAAACTGTTTTTT; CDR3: CASSPTGRGSEKLFF
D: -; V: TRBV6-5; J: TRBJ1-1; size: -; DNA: TGTGCCAGCAGTTGGGCGGAGGGGGACACTGAAGCTTTCTTT; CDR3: CASSWAEGDTEAFF
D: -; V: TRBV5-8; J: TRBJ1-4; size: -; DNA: TGTGCCAGCAGCTTGGATGGGTTTGTTAATGAAAAACTGTTTTTT; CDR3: CASSLDGFVNEKLFF
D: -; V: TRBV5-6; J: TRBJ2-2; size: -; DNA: TGTGCCAGCAGCTTCGGCTTCACCGGGGAGCTGTTTTTT; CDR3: CASSFGFTGELFF
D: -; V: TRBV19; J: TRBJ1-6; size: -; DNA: TGTGCCAGTAGTTCACAGACAGGTTCCTCCTATAATTCACCCCTCCACTTT; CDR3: CASSSQTGSSYNSPLHF
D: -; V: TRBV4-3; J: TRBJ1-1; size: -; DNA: TGCGCCAGCAGCCAAGATGGGGGGCACACTGAAGCTTTCTTT; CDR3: CASSQDGGHTEAFF
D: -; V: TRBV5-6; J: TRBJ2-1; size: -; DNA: TGTGCCAGCAGCGAAGACTACTCCTACAATGAGCAGTTCTTC; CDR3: CASSEDYSYNEQFF
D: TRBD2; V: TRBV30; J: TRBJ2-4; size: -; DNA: TGTGCCTGGAGTGGGGGACTAGCGGGAACAGAGTACTTC; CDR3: CAWSGGLAGTEYF
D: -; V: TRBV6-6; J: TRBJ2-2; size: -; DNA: TGTGCCAGCAGGGACACAGGGAACACCGGGGAGCTGTTTTTT; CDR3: CASRDTGNTGELFF
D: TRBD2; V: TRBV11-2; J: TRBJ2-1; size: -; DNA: TGTGCCAGCAGCCCTCCTGGACTAGCGGGATACAATGAGCAGTTCTTC; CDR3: CASSPPGLAGYNEQFF
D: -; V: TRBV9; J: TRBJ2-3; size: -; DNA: TGTGCCAGCAGCGTGGCAGGTTGGTCAGATACGCAGTATTTT; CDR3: CASSVAGWSDTQYF
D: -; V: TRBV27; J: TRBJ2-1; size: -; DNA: TGTGCCTGGGCCCTCTTTTACAATGAGCAGTTCTTC; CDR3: CAWALFYNEQFF
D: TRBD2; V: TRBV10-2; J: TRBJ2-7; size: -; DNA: TGCGCCAGCAGTGAGTCTTGGCGGGAGGGATTCTACGAGCAGTACTTC; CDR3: CASSESWREGFYEQYF
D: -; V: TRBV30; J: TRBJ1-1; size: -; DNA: TGTGCCTGGAGTGTGGGCAGAAACACTGAAGCTTTCTTT; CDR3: CAWSVGRNTEAFF
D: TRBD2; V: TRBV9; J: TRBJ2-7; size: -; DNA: TGTGCCAGCAGCGTAGTAGGTAGCGGGAGCTCCTACGAGCAGTACTTC; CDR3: CASSVVGSGSSYEQYF
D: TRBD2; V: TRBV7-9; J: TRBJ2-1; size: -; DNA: TGTGCCAGCAGCTCCGGACTAGCGGGGTTTAGTGAGCAGTTCTTC; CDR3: CASSSGLAGFSEQFF
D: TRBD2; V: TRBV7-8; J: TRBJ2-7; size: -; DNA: TGTGCCAGCAGCCCTCCCGGCGGGGGATACGAGCAGTACTTC; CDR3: CASSPPGGGYEQYF
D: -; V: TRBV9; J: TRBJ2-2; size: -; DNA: TGTGCCAGCAGCGTAGACCCAGGGTTCACCGGGGAGCTGTTTTTT; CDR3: CASSVDPGFTGELFF
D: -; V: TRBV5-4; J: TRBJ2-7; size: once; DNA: TGTGCCAGCAGCTCTGGGACATCTTTCTACGAGCAGTACTTC; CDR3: CASSSGTSFYEQYF
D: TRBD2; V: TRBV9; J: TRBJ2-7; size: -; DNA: TGTGCCAGCAGCGGCTGGGGGTTAGCGGGTCTCCCGGACGAGCAGTACTTC; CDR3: CASSGWGLAGLPDEQYF
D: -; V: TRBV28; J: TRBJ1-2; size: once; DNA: TGTGCCAGCCTTTTCCGCGGCTATGGCTACACCTTC; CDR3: CASLFRGYGYTF
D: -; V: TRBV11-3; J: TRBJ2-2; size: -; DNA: TGTGCCAGCAGCTTAGCTACGAACACCGGGGAGCTGTTTTTT; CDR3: CASSLATNTGELFF
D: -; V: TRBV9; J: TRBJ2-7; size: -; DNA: TGTGCCAGCAGCCCAACGGAGGGAGGAAGGACCTACGAGCAGTACTTC; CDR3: CASSPTEGGRTYEQYF
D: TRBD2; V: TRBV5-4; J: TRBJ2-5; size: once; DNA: TGTGCCAGCAGCTTGGTGGCTAGCGGGATGTCCGAGACCCAGTACTTC; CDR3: CASSLVASGMSETQYF
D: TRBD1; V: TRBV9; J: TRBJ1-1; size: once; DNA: TGTGCCAGCAGCGCTTGGACAGGGTCGTCTGAAGCTTTCTTT; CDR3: CASSAWTGSSEAFF
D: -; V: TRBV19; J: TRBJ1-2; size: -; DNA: TGTGCCAGTAGCATTACAGGGCCTGAGGGAGGCTACACCTTC; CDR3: CASSITGPEGGYTF
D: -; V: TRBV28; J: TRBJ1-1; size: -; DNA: TGTGCCAGCAGTCCGGATCCTCGGGGCACTGAAGCTTTCTTT; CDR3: CASSPDPRGTEAFF
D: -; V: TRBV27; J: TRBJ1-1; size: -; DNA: TGTGCCAGCAGTTTACGGCCAGGGCTGAACACTGAAGCTTTCTTT; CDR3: CASSLRPGLNTEAFF
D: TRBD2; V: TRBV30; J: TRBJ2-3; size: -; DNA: TGTGCCTGGGAGATCAGCGGGGGGGCGTGGGGCACAGATACGCAGTATTTT; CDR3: CAWEISGGAWGTDTQYF
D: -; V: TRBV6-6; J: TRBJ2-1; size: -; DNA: TGTGCCAGCAGAGAAGGGCGCGAGCAGTTCTTC; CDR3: CASREGREQFF
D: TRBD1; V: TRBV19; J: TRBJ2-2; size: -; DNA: TGTGCCAGTAGAGCCGGGACAGCAAACACCGGGGAGCTGTTTTTT; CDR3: CASRAGTANTGELFF
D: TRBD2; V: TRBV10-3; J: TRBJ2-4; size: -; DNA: TGTGCCATCAGCGCCACCGGGACTACCAAAAACATTCAGTACTTC; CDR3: CAISATGTTKNIQYF
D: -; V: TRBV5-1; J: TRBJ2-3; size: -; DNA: TGCGCCAGCAGCTTGGGTGGGGGGCTGACAGATACGCAGTATTTT; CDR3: CASSLGGGLTDTQYF
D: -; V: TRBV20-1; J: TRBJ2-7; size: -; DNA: TGCAGTGCGGAGCAAAACTACGAGCAGTACTTC; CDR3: CSAEQNYEQYF
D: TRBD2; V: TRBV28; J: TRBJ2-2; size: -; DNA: TGTGCCAGCAGTTTTGGGGGGACTAGCGGGAGTTTTGGGCTGTTTTTT; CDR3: CASSFGGTSGSFGLFF